This is a list of T cell receptor beta chains from one sample in a study of blood T cell repertoires in COVID-19. TCRdb's table, derived via immunoSEQ multiplex PCR, lists solely in-frame clones and lacks some. The sample includes over 200,000 clones, over 80% of them seen just once. Sequences were obtained from PBMCs or T cells enriched from blood (not recorded which). The receptor source for this set is a woman aged 30 to 39 who had been exposed to COVID-19. Both conserved end residues are part of each CDR3. Each record gives: V gene, D gene, clone size, J gene, CDR3 protein, CDR3 DNA. D genes are given only for firm matches. Clone size is shown for a subset of rows, as once, few, many or a class of expanded clone.

>TRBV19|TRBD2|NA|TRBJ2-1
CASSIAVGLAGENEQFF
TGTGCCAGTAGTATAGCGGTGGGGCTAGCGGGAGAGAATGAGCAGTTCTTC
>TRBV7-8|TRBD1|NA|TRBJ1-1
CASSLGTGVMNTEAFF
TGTGCCAGCAGCCTGGGGACAGGGGTTATGAACACTGAAGCTTTCTTT
>TRBV7-9|TRBD1|NA|TRBJ1-1
CASTLRGTGDTEAFF
TGTGCCAGCACCCTAAGAGGTACAGGGGATACTGAAGCTTTCTTT
>TRBV25-1|TRBD2|NA|TRBJ2-3
CASSTRTSPVDTQYF
TGTGCCAGCAGTACTCGGACTAGCCCGGTGGATACGCAGTATTTT
>TRBV18|TRBD1|few|TRBJ1-3
CASSLFVDRGPGNTIYF
TGTGCCAGCTCACTATTCGTGGACAGGGGGCCTGGAAACACCATATATTTT
>TRBV3-1/TRBV3-2|TRBD2|once|TRBJ2-2
CASSLGTSDPGTGELFF
TGTGCCAGCAGCCTAGGAACTAGCGACCCCGGGACCGGGGAGCTGTTTTTT
>TRBV2|TRBD2|NA|TRBJ2-1
CASRPPGLAGRNEQFF
TGTGCCAGCAGACCCCCGGGACTAGCGGGGAGAAATGAGCAGTTCTTC
>TRBV3-1/TRBV3-2|NA|NA|TRBJ1-2
CASSVLRKQATYGYTF
TGTGCCAGCAGCGTACTAAGGAAACAGGCGACCTATGGCTACACCTTC
>TRBV14|TRBD2|NA|TRBJ2-7
CASSPSGRARRSEQYF
TGTGCCAGCAGCCCCAGCGGGAGGGCCCGCCGGAGCGAGCAGTACTTC
>TRBV14|TRBD1|NA|TRBJ2-5
CASSQGEEVFGTGQETQYF
TGTGCCAGCAGCCAAGGCGAAGAAGTATTCGGGACAGGGCAAGAGACCCAGTACTTC
>TRBV19|NA|NA|TRBJ1-2
CASSPHPPLTGNYGYTF
TGTGCCAGTAGTCCACATCCCCCCTTAACAGGGAACTATGGCTACACCTTC
>TRBV10-2|NA|NA|TRBJ1-1
CASVSSRVEAFF
TGCGCCAGCGTGAGTTCCAGGGTTGAAGCTTTCTTT
>TRBV5-1|NA|once|TRBJ1-4
CASSLGQGTTNEKLFF
TGCGCCAGCAGCTTGGGGCAGGGAACAACTAATGAAAAACTGTTTTTT
>TRBV28|NA|NA|TRBJ1-5
CASSIRTPNQPQHF
TGTGCCAGCAGCATAAGGACACCAAATCAGCCCCAGCATTTT
>TRBV5-1|TRBD1|NA|TRBJ1-1
CASSWDSANTEAFF
TGCGCCAGCAGCTGGGACAGTGCGAACACTGAAGCTTTCTTT
>TRBV28|TRBD1|NA|TRBJ2-7
CASKGQGGYEQYF
TGTGCCAGCAAGGGACAGGGAGGCTACGAGCAGTACTTC
>TRBV30|NA|NA|TRBJ1-2
CAWRGRRRSSANYGYTF
TGTGCCTGGAGAGGGCGGAGGAGGAGTTCAGCTAACTATGGCTACACCTTC
>TRBV3-1/TRBV3-2|NA|NA|TRBJ1-1
CASSPRGARTEAFF
TGTGCCAGCAGCCCCCGGGGGGCGAGGACTGAAGCTTTCTTT
>TRBV27|TRBD1|NA|TRBJ2-1
CASRHTGANEQFF
TGTGCCAGCCGACATACAGGGGCCAATGAGCAGTTCTTC
>TRBV28|NA|NA|TRBJ2-7
CASSLSLGEQYF
TGTGCCAGCAGTTTATCTCTCGGGGAGCAGTACTTC
>TRBV3-1/TRBV3-2|TRBD2|NA|TRBJ2-1
CASSPGLAGGNEQFF
TGTGCCAGCAGCCCCGGACTAGCGGGAGGCAATGAGCAGTTCTTC
>TRBV7-2|NA|NA|TRBJ1-1
CASSIHDTNTEAFF
TGTGCCAGCAGCATTCATGACACGAACACTGAAGCTTTCTTT
>TRBV5-1|NA|NA|TRBJ2-2
CASSLAQNTGELFF
TGCGCCAGCAGCTTGGCCCAGAACACCGGGGAGCTGTTTTTT
>TRBV7-9|TRBD1|NA|TRBJ1-2
CASSSLDRAGGYTF
TGTGCCAGCAGCTCCCTAGACAGGGCGGGAGGCTACACCTTC
>TRBV4-2|NA|NA|TRBJ2-7
CASSQDRTTYEQYF
TGTGCCAGCAGCCAAGATCGGACAACCTACGAGCAGTACTTC
>TRBV7-3|TRBD2|NA|TRBJ2-1
CASSPGLAGWNEQFF
TGTGCCAGCAGCCCGGGACTAGCGGGATGGAATGAGCAGTTCTTC
>TRBV6-5|NA|NA|TRBJ1-2
CASKEAANYGYTF
TGTGCCAGCAAAGAGGCAGCTAACTATGGCTACACCTTC
>TRBV19|TRBD1|NA|TRBJ2-5
CASSSRQGMSETQYF
TGTGCCAGTAGTTCTCGACAGGGTATGTCAGAGACCCAGTACTTC
>TRBV27|TRBD1|NA|TRBJ2-7
CASSLRDSPYEQYF
TGTGCCAGCAGTCTCCGGGACAGCCCCTACGAGCAGTACTTC
>TRBV25-1|TRBD1|NA|TRBJ2-7
CASSEGQTYEQYF
TGTGCCAGCAGTGAGGGACAGACCTACGAGCAGTACTTC
>TRBV24-1|NA|NA|TRBJ2-2
CATSDVQGNTGELFF
TGTGCCACCAGTGATGTACAGGGAAACACCGGGGAGCTGTTTTTT
>TRBV5-1|NA|NA|TRBJ1-2
CASSLSGANYGYTF
TGCGCCAGCAGCTTATCAGGGGCAAACTATGGCTACACCTTC
>TRBV9|NA|NA|TRBJ2-6
CASSEQKPGRRHSGANVLTF
TGTGCCAGCAGCGAACAAAAGCCGGGAAGACGACACTCTGGGGCCAACGTCCTGACTTTC
>TRBV11-2|NA|once|TRBJ1-2
CASSPLTVNYGYTF
TGTGCCAGCAGCCCACTTACGGTTAACTATGGCTACACCTTC
>TRBV7-9|TRBD1|NA|TRBJ2-1
CASSLVTGDEQFF
TGTGCCAGCAGCTTAGTGACAGGGGATGAGCAGTTCTTC
>TRBV5-1|NA|NA|TRBJ2-1
CASSSPGAKTISPLSYNEQFF
TGCGCCAGCAGCTCCCCAGGGGCCAAGACTATCTCGCCTCTATCCTACAATGAGCAGTTCTTC
>TRBV19|NA|NA|TRBJ2-2
CASSRLDAGELFF
TGTGCCAGTAGTAGACTAGACGCCGGGGAGCTGTTTTTT